This entry lists 18 T cell receptor beta chains sequenced from one sample in a study of T cells in Graves' hyperthyroidism and ophthalmopathy (dated by TCRdb to between 2018 and 2021). To prepare the library, multiplex PCR was applied. The sample was run on an Illumina HiSeq 2000. TCR beta CDR3 regions were amplified from RNA transcripts. The TCR CDR3 was subjected to a first round of RT-PCR using the HTBI primer set and the Qiagen OneStep RT-PCR kit. Using fastp trimming at Q25 and MiXCR clonotype assembly, TCRdb reanalyzed the public sequencing data and kept in-frame beta chains. Merged by CDR3 protein, the rows form single entries marked with the most common genes and DNA. Within this sample are a few hundred thousand distinct CDR3 sequences, with around 22% of them counted one time only. Over 55% of the sample lies in the top ten. The sample comprised blood. Receptor source: a man younger than 45 with Graves' ophthalmopathy.

This clonotype came up once. In DNA form, the CDR3 reads TGCGCCAGCAGCCAAAAAACTCTCTCCGGGGAGCTGTTTTTT. This encodes CASSQKTLSGELFF. This chain uses TRBV4-1 with TRBJ2-2; D uncertain. CDR3 length equals 14 residues. Germline assignment: CDR1 MGHRA and CDR2 YSYEKL. The V end was cut by 2 bases, the J end by 6 bases, with 10 bases between.

This clonotype appeared a few times. The chain links TRBV29-1 to TRBJ1-5; TRBD1 agrees at 8 bases. The length of the CDR3 is 14 residues. Germline trimming cut 7 bases from V and 0 bases from J; bases unmatched to any gene: 5. Germline V lookup: CDR1 SQVTM, CDR2 ANQGSEA. The CDR3 DNA reads TGCAGCGCCGAGACAGGGGATAGCAATCAGCCCCAGCATTTT. It translates to CSAETGDSNQPQHF. The variable domain in full, completed from reference TRBV29-1 and TRBJ1-5, reads SAVISQKPSRDICQRGTSLTIQCQVDSQVTMMFWYRQQPGQSLTLIATANQGSEATYESGFVIDKFPISRPNLTFSTLTVSNMSPEDSSIYLCSAETGDSNQPQHFGDGTRLSIL.

The chain uses TRBV2 and TRBJ1-1; 8 bases align to TRBD1. With V trimmed by 4 bases and J by 2 bases, 12 bases remained unmatched. The germline gives CDR1 SNHLY, CDR2 FYNNEI. The CDR3 runs 17 residues. The CDR3 reads CASSAGDRGPSNTEAFF. The CDR3 coding sequence is TGTGCCAGCAGTGCGGGCGACAGGGGCCCCTCAAACACTGAAGCTTTCTTT.

This clonotype was detected ten times or more. The chain couples TRBV27 to TRBJ2-3; 10 nucleotides align to TRBD1. The germline V gene has CDR1 MNHEY and CDR2 SMNVEV (reference sequence). Germline trimming cut 4 bases from V and 3 bases from J; bases unmatched to any gene: 4. There are 15 residues in the CDR3. CDR3 loop: CASSSRQGATDTQYF. In nucleotides, the CDR3 is TGTGCCAGCAGTTCAAGACAGGGGGCAACAGATACGCAGTATTTT.

The rearrangement joins TRBV5-6 to TRBJ2-1; 7 bases are shared with TRBD2. The V gene end was trimmed by 9 bases and the J gene end by 3 bases; junction bases not matched to a gene: 9. The CDR3 is 14 residues long. Germline CDR1 SGHDT, CDR2 YYEEEE. The CDR3 sequence: CATRRAGDYNEQFF. CDR3 bases: TGTGCCACCAGAAGGGCGGGAGACTACAATGAGCAGTTCTTC.

The chain joins TRBV2 to TRBJ2-7, with 7 positions matching TRBD1. Germline values: CDR1 SNHLY, CDR2 FYNNEI. The junction had 7 bases not matched to a gene; V was cut back by 2 bases and J by 3 bases. The CDR3 contains 15 residues. In DNA form, the CDR3 reads TGTGCCAGCAGTGAACGGGCCAACAGGGGCTACGAGCAGTACTTC. This sequence encodes CASSERANRGYEQYF. The full variable domain, with the rest looked up from reference TRBV2 and TRBJ2-7, is EPEVTQTPSHQVTQMGQEVILRCVPISNHLYFYWYRQILGQKVEFLVSFYNNEISEKSEIFDDQFSVERPDGSNFTLKIRSTKLEDSAMYFCASSERANRGYEQYFGPGTRLTVT.

Comment on this clonotype: This clone may be a read error of a much larger clone one base away. The chain recombines TRBV2 with TRBJ2-7, with D maybe TRBD1 (6 bases). CDR3 length equals 14 residues. The germline CDR1 and CDR2 sequences are SNHLY and FYNNEI. The CDR3 region has the DNA TGTGTCAGCAGTGAACAGGGCGAGGGCTACGAGCAGTACTTC. Amino acid sequence: CVSSEQGEGYEQYF.

This clonotype showed up just a few times. This chain joins TRBV28 and TRBJ2-1; D is possibly TRBD1 or TRBD2 (5 bases each). The CDR3 spans 12 residues. Germline loops: CDR1 MDHEN, CDR2 SYDVKM. The V and J ends lost 2 bases and 16 bases respectively, with 15 bases between them. Here the CDR3 reads CASSLVLGVHFF. The CDR3 DNA sequence: TGTGCCAGCAGTTTAGTGCTGGGGGTGCACTTCTTC. Full variable domain (missing parts from reference TRBV28 and TRBJ2-1): DVKVTQSSRYLVKRTGEKVFLECVQDMDHENMFWYRQDPGLGLRLIYFSYDVKMKEKGDIPEGYSVSREKKERFSLILESASTNQTSMYLCASSLVLGVHFFGPGTRLTVL.

This clonotype was observed a handful of times. This chain uses TRBV7-2 with TRBJ1-2; no firm D call. V lost 3 bases to trimming and J lost 8 bases, with 16 bases between them. This CDR3 contains 14 residues. Per the germline V gene, CDR1 is SGHTA and CDR2 is FQGNSA. This chain's CDR3 is CASSFAAGKRGYTF. CDR3 nucleotides: TGTGCCAGCAGCTTCGCCGCCGGGAAGCGAGGCTACACCTTC.

V gene TRBV28 combines with J gene TRBJ1-6; TRBD1 might be the D (5 bases). The CDR3 runs 15 residues. V dropped 1 base and J dropped 9 bases, with 13 bases sitting between them. The germline V gene has CDR1 MDHEN and CDR2 SYDVKM. The CDR3 spells CASSLYLGQGSPLHF. The CDR3 nucleotides read TGTGCCAGCAGTTTATATTTAGGTCAGGGTTCACCCCTCCACTTT.

This clonotype has a handful of counts. The genes are TRBV7-9 and TRBJ2-5; weak D call: TRBD1 (5 bases). V lost 6 bases and J lost 1, with 12 bases in between. This CDR3 contains 14 residues. Per the germline V gene, CDR1 is SEHNR and CDR2 is FQNEAQ (reference sequence). CDR3 sequence reads: CASRRDSSQETQYF. CDR3 in DNA: TGTGCCAGCAGACGTGACAGCTCCCAAGAGACCCAGTACTTC.

The rearrangement uses TRBV30 and TRBJ2-7; TRBD2 aligns across 9 bases. CDR1 is GTSNPN and CDR2 is SVGIG in the germline V gene (reference sequence). V shed 3 bases and J 3 bases; nucleotides not matched to a gene: 3. The CDR3 covers 13 residues. DNA of the CDR3: TGTGCCTGGAGCTCTAGCGGGATCTACGAGCAGTACTTC. Protein product: CAWSSSGIYEQYF.

This clonotype was detected ten times or more. The chain employs TRBV2 and TRBJ2-7, with 8 bases that match TRBD1. The CDR3 has 15 residues. With 4 bases clipped from V and 7 bases from J, the junction kept 12 bases outside the gene matches. Germline V gene data show CDR1 as SNHLY and CDR2 as FYNNEI. The DNA for the CDR3 is TGTGCCAGCAGTGGAGGGGACAGGCGAATACGAGAGCAGTACTTC. It encodes CASSGGDRRIREQYF.

The rearrangement joins TRBV6-2 or TRBV6-3 to TRBJ2-1; possibly TRBD2 for D (7 bases). Germline V CDR1 and CDR2: MNHEY, SVGEGT. The CDR3 extends over 14 amino acids. Trimming cost V 7 bases and J 4 bases, with 14 bases left between them. The CDR3 is CASKGGAKYNEQFF. DNA of the CDR3: TGTGCCAGCAAAGGGGGGGCAAAATACAATGAGCAGTTCTTC.

This clonotype was detected only a few times. A read error may explain this, as a much larger clone is one base away. J is TRBJ2-7 and V is TRBV7-6; possible D gene TRBD1, 6 bases. Germline assignment: CDR1 SGHVS and CDR2 FNYEAQ. V was trimmed by 3 bases and J by 2 bases, leaving 8 bases between them. There are 13 residues in the CDR3. CDR3 nucleotide sequence: TGTGCCAGCAGCTTCGGACAGACCTACGAGCAGTACTTC. This codes for CASSFGQTYEQYF.

The V gene is TRBV20-1, the J gene TRBJ2-1; D gene ambiguous. Trimming pared 6 bases from V and 8 bases from J, leaving 20 bases between. The CDR3 totals 14 residues. Germline CDR1 and CDR2: DFQATT and SNEGSKA (reference sequence). This CDR3 reads CSALKLAGFHEQFF. The CDR3 DNA follows: TGCAGTGCCTTGAAACTGGCAGGCTTCCATGAGCAGTTCTTC.

This clonotype appeared a few times. This chain uses TRBV19 with TRBJ2-2; 8 bases map to TRBD1. Germline CDR1 LNHDA, CDR2 SQIVND (reference sequence). The CDR3 covers 14 residues. V dropped 3 bases and J dropped 7; count of bases not matched to a gene: 4. The CDR3: CASSIHGQGGELFF. DNA of the CDR3: TGTGCCAGTAGTATCCACGGACAGGGCGGGGAGCTGTTTTTT.

Here the CDR3 DNA reads TGTGCCAGCAGTGACGGGCGGAACACTGAAGCTTTCTTT. Translating it yields CASSDGRNTEAFF. V gene TRBV6-4 combines with J gene TRBJ1-1; no clear D gene. With 2 bases removed from V and 1 base from J, the gap between germline ends came to 5 bases. This CDR3 has 13 amino acids. CDR1 is MRHNA and CDR2 is SNTAGT in the germline V gene.